The text below deals with one T cell receptor beta chain. The antigen remains unidentified. This sample is part of a study of T cell clones after liver transplantation. Study in general: TCRbeta sequencing after a pre-transplant mixed lymphocyte reaction identified graft-donor-reactive clones, later tracked in post-transplant blood. Subjects received no induction therapy and standard immunosuppression until randomization at 12-24 months post-transplant.

The repertoire was sequenced with immunoSEQ multiplex PCR; TCRdb's copy has only in-frame clones and lacks some. The sample records 55,000 or so clones, about 64% being singletons. CDR1 and CDR2 (germline): MGHRA, YSYEKL. The CDR3 consists of 18 residues. J lost 5 bases, V lost 4 bases, and 12 bases had no gene match. General observations from the study: In 5 of 8 subjects, circulating graft-donor-reactive CD4 TCRbeta sequences fell significantly after transplant.

The sequence was obtained from a human donor who received a liver transplant. This rearrangement joins TRBV4-1 to TRBJ2-1, with 12 bases that match TRBD2. The source was CD4+ T cells from blood, collected before liver transplant. CDR3 sequence reads: CASSRRSAASGGDNEQFF. DNA for the CDR3: TGCGCCAGCAGCCGCCGATCGGCGGCTAGCGGGGGGGACAATGAGCAGTTCTTC.